A single sample gave rise to the 26 T cell receptor beta chains below, sequenced in a study of CD4 T cells in relation to SARS-CoV-2 and coronaviruses. Unexposed donor CD4+ T cells date from 2011-2018, before the COVID-19 pandemic. CD4+ T cells were isolated from the cells after roughly 11 days of culture. For these TCRs, the target antigens are not known. Profiling relied on immunoSEQ multiplex PCR, and the TCRdb table lists in-frame clones only, not all of them. Of tens of thousands of clones in the sample, approximately 75% were seen once. Sample: CD4+ T cells from PBMCs, cultured in vitro. These TCRs come from a human donor in good health.

This clone was observed a handful of times. This chain links TRBV6-1 with TRBJ1-4, with a weak D call TRBD1 (6 bases). Germline V CDR1 and CDR2: MNHNS, SASEGT. Trimming stripped 3 bases from V and 8 bases from J, with 19 bases between. The CDR3 extends over 16 amino acids. CDR3 amino acids: CASSDLPDSRGEKLFF. CDR3 DNA: TGTGCCAGCAGTGACTTGCCGGACAGTCGTGGGGAAAAACTGTTTTTT.

The chain couples TRBV7-9 to TRBJ2-5; D may correspond to TRBD1 or TRBD2 (5 bases each). The V end lost 5 bases, the J end lost 7 bases, and 20 bases lay between the germline ends. The CDR3 runs to 15 residues. Germline values: CDR1 SEHNR, CDR2 FQNEAQ (reference sequence). CDR3 sequence: CASSDRGTGTVTQYF. CDR3 nucleotides: TGTGCCAGCAGCGATAGAGGGACCGGTACTGTGACCCAGTACTTC. The variable domain in full, with the rest retrieved from reference TRBV7-9 and TRBJ2-5, is DTGVSQNPRHKITKRGQNVTFRCDPISEHNRLYWYRQTLGQGPEFLTYFQNEAQLEKSRLLSDRFSAERPKGSFSTLEIQRTEQGDSAMYLCASSDRGTGTVTQYFGPGTRLLVL.

The V and J genes are TRBV12-3 or TRBV12-4 and TRBJ2-3; no reliable D call. V lost 10 bases and J lost 4, with 12 bases in between. This CDR3 region has 12 residues. The DNA of the CDR3 is TGTGCCAATACTCTGGCCTCAGATACGCAGTATTTT. The encoded protein is CANTLASDTQYF.

This clone has a handful of counts. The CDR3 region has the DNA TGTGCCAGCAGCTTACAGGGGGGGATGAGCAATCAGCCCCAGCATTTT. Translated, it gives CASSLQGGMSNQPQHF. The chain uses TRBV7-8 and TRBJ1-5; 7 bases are a match to TRBD1. CDR1 is SGHVS, CDR2 FQNEAQ, per germline. CDR3 length: 16 residues. V shed 2 bases and J 1 base; nucleotides not matched to a gene: 5.

The chain recombines TRBV7-2 with TRBJ1-2; D is uncertain. From germline, CDR1 is SGHTA and CDR2 FQGNSA. The V end was cut by 1 base, the J end by 5 bases, with 8 bases between. The length of the CDR3 is 13 residues. The CDR3 reads CASSLVRMYGYTF. CDR3 nucleotides: TGTGCCAGCAGCTTAGTACGGATGTATGGCTACACCTTC.

J is TRBJ2-7 and V is TRBV13, with TRBD1 identical over 9 bases. CDR3 length equals 13 residues. Looked up from germline, CDR1 is PRHDT and CDR2 is FYEKMQ (reference sequence). Trimming took 4 bases from V and 3 from J; bases not matched to a gene: 1. The CDR3 DNA reads as TGTGCCAGCAGCTGGGGACAGGGCTACGAGCAGTACTTC. Its translation: CASSWGQGYEQYF.

The chain employs TRBV11-3 and TRBJ2-2; D is ambiguous. The V gene lost 2 bases and the J gene lost 3 bases, with 4 bases spanning the gap. This CDR3 is 13 amino acids long. Germline CDR1 SGHNT, CDR2 YENEEA. The CDR3 reads CASSLQDTGELFF. The DNA for the CDR3 is TGTGCCAGCAGCTTACAGGACACCGGGGAGCTGTTTTTT.

V is TRBV5-1 and J is TRBJ2-2, with 12 bases identical to TRBD2. V dropped 3 bases and J dropped 6; count of bases not matched to a gene: 3. The CDR3 covers 15 residues. CDR1 is SGHRS, CDR2 YFSETQ, per germline. The CDR3 sequence is CASSSTSGSPGELFF. The CDR3 bases are TGCGCCAGCAGCTCGACTAGCGGGAGCCCCGGGGAGCTGTTTTTT.

The V call is TRBV7-9, the J call TRBJ2-1, with 7 bases fitting TRBD1. V lost 5 bases to trimming and J lost 5 bases; unmatched junction nucleotides: 9. The length of the CDR3 is 15 residues. The germline V gene has CDR1 SEHNR and CDR2 FQNEAQ (reference sequence). CDR3 nucleotides: TGTGCCAGCAGCGGACGACAGGGTTCTCACAATGAGCAGTTCTTC. Its translation: CASSGRQGSHNEQFF.

This clone was detected only a few times. This chain connects TRBV2 to TRBJ2-7, with D possibly being TRBD1 or TRBD2 (5 bases each). The CDR3 length is 13 residues. Germline CDR1 is SNHLY and CDR2 is FYNNEI. Trimming pared 6 bases from V and 2 bases from J, leaving 11 bases between. DNA of the CDR3: TGTGCCAGCAGCATGGGACGTACCTACGAGCAGTACTTC. This encodes CASSMGRTYEQYF.

The genes are TRBV30 and TRBJ2-4; D is ambiguous. V was trimmed by 1 base and J by 7 bases, leaving 5 bases between them. CDR3 size: 11 residues. In germline, CDR1 is GTSNPN, CDR2 SVGIG (reference sequence). The CDR3 DNA follows: TGTGCCTGGAGTGCCGGGAACATTCAGTACTTC. It encodes CAWSAGNIQYF. The full variable domain, its missing parts supplied by reference TRBV30 and TRBJ2-4, is SQTIHQWPATLVQPVGSPLSLECTVEGTSNPNLYWYRQAAGRGLQLLFYSVGIGQISSEVPQNLSASRPQDRQFILSSKKLLLSDSGFYLCAWSAGNIQYFGAGTRLSVL.

The rearrangement joins TRBV7-2 to TRBJ2-5; 15 bases line up with TRBD2. Germline loops: CDR1 SGHTA, CDR2 FQGNSA. Germline trimming cut 5 bases from V and 4 bases from J; bases unmatched to any gene: 5. CDR3 length: 16 residues. The CDR3 loop is CASSPGLAGGGETQYF. For the CDR3, the DNA is TGTGCCAGCAGCCCCGGACTAGCGGGGGGGGGAGAGACCCAGTACTTC.

The V gene is TRBV6-1, the J gene TRBJ2-5, with D possibly being TRBD2 (6 bases). Deletions cut 6 bases from V and 8 bases from J, with 13 bases between. CDR1 and CDR2 from the germline V gene are MNHNS and SASEGT. The CDR3 is 12 amino acids. The CDR3: CASRGLPSTQYF. The DNA of the CDR3 is TGTGCCAGCAGAGGACTACCCTCAACCCAGTACTTC.

The J gene is TRBJ1-6, the V gene TRBV7-9; possibly TRBD1 for D (6 bases). V was pared by 3 bases and J by 7 bases, with 19 bases between. The CDR3 has 17 residues. In germline, CDR1 is SEHNR, CDR2 FQNEAQ (reference sequence). CDR3 protein: CASSFSPQGKLNSPLHF. Written as DNA, the CDR3 is TGTGCCAGCAGCTTTTCACCCCAGGGGAAATTGAATTCACCCCTCCACTTT.

The V and J genes are TRBV2 and TRBJ2-6; D is perhaps TRBD2 (5 bases). The V end was cut by 4 bases, the J end by 4 bases, with 14 bases between. This CDR3 region has 16 residues. Germline assignment: CDR1 SNHLY and CDR2 FYNNEI. Written as DNA, the CDR3 is TGTGCCAGCAGTGGACCCTCGGTAGCGGGGGCCAACGTCCTGACTTTC. The encoded protein is CASSGPSVAGANVLTF.

The chain uses TRBV19 and TRBJ2-3; 7 bases fit TRBD1. Germline V gives CDR1 LNHDA, CDR2 SQIVND (reference sequence). The length of the CDR3 is 16 residues. V lost 2 bases and J lost 3; bases outside the gene matches: 8. The CDR3 sequence is CASSIRQGDGTDTQYF. CDR3 nucleotide sequence: TGTGCCAGTAGTATAAGGCAGGGGGATGGTACAGATACGCAGTATTTT. Supplemented by reference TRBV19 and TRBJ2-3, the full variable domain reads DGGITQSPKYLFRKEGQNVTLSCEQNLNHDAMYWYRQDPGQGLRLIYYSQIVNDFQKGDIAEGYSVSREKKESFPLTVTSAQKNPTAFYLCASSIRQGDGTDTQYFGPGTRLTVL.

The chain has TRBV18 and TRBJ1-5; tentatively, D is TRBD1 (5 bases). From germline, CDR1 is KGHSH and CDR2 LQKENI. V gave up 3 bases and J gave up 0 bases, with 9 bases separating them. The CDR3 totals 15 residues. CDR3 residues: CASSPGGYSNQPQHF. In DNA, the CDR3 is TGTGCCAGCTCACCCGGGGGTTATAGCAATCAGCCCCAGCATTTT.

The rearrangement uses TRBV4-1 and TRBJ2-3; a possible D gene is TRBD2 (7 bases). Trimming stripped 0 bases from V and 1 base from J, with 14 bases between. The CDR3 loop spans 17 amino acids. Germline values: CDR1 MGHRA, CDR2 YSYEKL. In DNA, the CDR3 is TGCGCCAGCAGCCAAGATGGCGGGGGCGGAGGCACAGATACGCAGTATTTT. It yields the protein CASSQDGGGGGTDTQYF.

This clone has more than one count but fewer than ten. The genes are TRBV7-2 and TRBJ2-3; D unresolved. The V end was cut by 3 bases, the J end by 2 bases, with 9 bases between. Germline loops: CDR1 SGHTA, CDR2 FQGNSA. The length of the CDR3 is 14 residues. The CDR3 DNA sequence: TGTGCCAGCAGCTTGGCTAGAAACACAGATACGCAGTATTTT. It yields the protein CASSLARNTDTQYF.

This clone was seen a handful of times. This chain connects TRBV12-3 or TRBV12-4 to TRBJ2-2, with D maybe TRBD1 (6 bases). The CDR3 covers 13 residues. Deletions cut 11 bases from V and 2 bases from J, with 12 bases between. The CDR3 loop is CAVQGQNTGELFF. DNA for the CDR3: TGTGCCGTGCAGGGGCAAAACACCGGGGAGCTGTTTTTT.

V is TRBV7-2 and J is TRBJ1-2; 10 positions match TRBD1. CDR3 length equals 14 residues. Trimming removed 5 bases from V and 8 bases from J; junction bases left unmatched: 8. Per the germline V gene, CDR1 is SGHTA and CDR2 is FQGNSA. The CDR3 region is CASSSRTGGRGYTF. Written as DNA, the CDR3 is TGTGCCAGCAGCAGCCGGACAGGGGGAAGGGGCTACACCTTC. The whole variable domain, remainder taken from reference TRBV7-2 and TRBJ1-2, is GAGVSQSPSNKVTEKGKDVELRCDPISGHTALYWYRQSLGQGLEFLIYFQGNSAPDKSGLPSDRFSAERTGGSVSTLTIQRTQQEDSAVYLCASSSRTGGRGYTFGSGTRLTVV.

This chain links TRBV19 with TRBJ1-6, with 8 bases matching TRBD1. Germline CDR1 is LNHDA and CDR2 is SQIVND (reference sequence). The CDR3 consists of 15 residues. Unmatched junction bases numbered 12, after V lost 10 bases and J lost 7 bases. This CDR3 reads CATQGAGGVNSPLHF. CDR3 bases: TGTGCCACCCAGGGGGCAGGGGGCGTCAATTCACCCCTCCACTTT.

CDR3 bases: TGTGCCAGCAGCCAAGATTTGTTTAAGAGCGCTGAAGCTTTCTTT. Protein product: CASSQDLFKSAEAFF. This chain uses TRBV3-1 (or the pseudogene TRBV3-2) with TRBJ1-1; no clear D. CDR3 length: 15 residues. V was cut by 0 bases and J by 6 bases, with 14 bases left in between. Germline V CDR1 and CDR2: LGHDT, YNNKEL (reference sequence).

The chain carries TRBV10-3 and TRBJ1-5; 7 bases agree with TRBD1. Trimming at V came to 4 bases and at J to 0 bases, leaving 6 bases not matched to a gene. From germline, CDR1 is ENHRY and CDR2 SYGVKD. The CDR3 has 16 amino acids. The CDR3 bases are TGTGCCATCAGTGCCAGGGGGGGAGATAGCAATCAGCCCCAGCATTTT. It is translated as CAISARGGDSNQPQHF.

The chain recombines TRBV29-1 with TRBJ1-2, with TRBD1 identical over 8 bases. Germline trimming cut 7 bases from V and 3 bases from J; bases unmatched to any gene: 4. The CDR3 consists of 12 residues. Germline assignment: CDR1 SQVTM and CDR2 ANQGSEA. CDR3 nucleotide sequence: TGCAGCGATTCGACAGGGGACTATGGCTACACCTTC. Translated: CSDSTGDYGYTF.

V gene TRBV2 combines with J gene TRBJ2-7; tentative D call: TRBD1 (6 bases). The V and J ends lost 9 bases and 1 base respectively, with 19 bases between them. CDR1 is SNHLY and CDR2 is FYNNEI in the germline V gene. CDR3 length: 15 amino acids. The CDR3: CASSPWTEQSYEQYF. For the CDR3, the DNA is TGTGCCAGTTCCCCGTGGACAGAGCAATCCTACGAGCAGTACTTC.